This entry is about one T cell receptor (beta chain). Its antigen is not yet known. No qualities accompany the bases; no much larger clone lies one base away. The data stem from a study of control samples from healthy donors and cancer patients (dated by TCRdb to the early 2020s). Library generation was performed with the immunoSEQ multiplex PCR assay. What TCRdb holds here is the immuneACCESS table cut down to in-frame rearrangements. Part of the clones is not present; checked against another copy, under half of the missing clones reflect an unresolved V gene, and the others are unexplained. Here the sample has around 130,000 clones; approximately 94% occur a single time. Together, the top ten hold over 1.5% of the sample. The cysteine opens and the phenylalanine closes a CDR3 of 17 amino acids. Only the CDR3 part of the read is kept: 51 bases, read in frame from the first base. V is clipped by 1 base and J by 0 bases, and the sequence between their germline boundaries is 13 bases long. The germline V gene yields SGHAT for CDR1 and FQNNGV for CDR2.

This sequence was found in a man aged 50 to 59 with head and neck cancer. This chain joins TRBV11-2 to TRBJ1-3; a tentative D match to TRBD1 spans 6 bases. Material for sequencing was PBMCs. The nucleotides are TGTGCCAGCAGCTTAGTAGGGGGATATGACTCTGGAAACACCATATATTTT. It codes for CASSLVGGYDSGNTIYF.